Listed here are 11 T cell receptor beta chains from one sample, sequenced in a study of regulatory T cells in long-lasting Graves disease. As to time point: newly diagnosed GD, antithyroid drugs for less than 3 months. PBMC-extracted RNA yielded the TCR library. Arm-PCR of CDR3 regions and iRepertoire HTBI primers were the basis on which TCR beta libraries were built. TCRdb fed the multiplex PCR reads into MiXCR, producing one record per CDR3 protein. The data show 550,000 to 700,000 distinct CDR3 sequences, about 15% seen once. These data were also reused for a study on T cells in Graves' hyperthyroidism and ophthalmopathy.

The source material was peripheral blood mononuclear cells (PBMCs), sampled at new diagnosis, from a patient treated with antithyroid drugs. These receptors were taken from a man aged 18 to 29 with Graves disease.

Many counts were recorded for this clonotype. DNA for the CDR3: TGTGCCAGCAGCTTAGGACCCTACGGCTACACCTTC. Protein: CASSLGPYGYTF. The chain carries TRBV28 and TRBJ1-2; the D is unclear. V was cut by 6 bases and J by 8 bases, with 13 bases left in between. Germline lookup yields CDR1 MDHEN and CDR2 SYDVKM. The CDR3 loop spans 12 amino acids.

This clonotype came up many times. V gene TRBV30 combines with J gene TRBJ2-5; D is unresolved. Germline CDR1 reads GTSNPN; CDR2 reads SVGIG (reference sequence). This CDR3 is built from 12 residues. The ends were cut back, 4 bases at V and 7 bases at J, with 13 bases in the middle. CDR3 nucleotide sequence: TGTGCCTGGACTACTGACCGAAGGACCCAGTACTTC. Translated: CAWTTDRRTQYF.

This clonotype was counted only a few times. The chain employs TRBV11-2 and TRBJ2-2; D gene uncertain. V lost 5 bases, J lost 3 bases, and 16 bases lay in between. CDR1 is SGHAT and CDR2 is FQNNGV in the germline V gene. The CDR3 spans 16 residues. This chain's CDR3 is CASSLTGLLDTGELFF. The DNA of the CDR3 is TGTGCCAGCAGCCTAACCGGCTTGTTAGACACCGGGGAGCTGTTTTTT.

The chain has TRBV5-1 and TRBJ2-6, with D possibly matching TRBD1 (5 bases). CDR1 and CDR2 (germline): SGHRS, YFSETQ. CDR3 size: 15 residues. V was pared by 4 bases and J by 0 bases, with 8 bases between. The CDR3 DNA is TGCGCCAGCAGCCCGACAGACTCTGGGGCCAACGTCCTGACTTTC. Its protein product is CASSPTDSGANVLTF.

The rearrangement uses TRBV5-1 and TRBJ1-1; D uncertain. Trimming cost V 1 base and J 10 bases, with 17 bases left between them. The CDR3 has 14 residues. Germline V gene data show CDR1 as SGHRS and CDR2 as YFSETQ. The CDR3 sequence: CASSLTGSGYGAFF. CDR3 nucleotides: TGCGCCAGCAGCTTGACCGGGTCTGGGTATGGAGCTTTCTTT.

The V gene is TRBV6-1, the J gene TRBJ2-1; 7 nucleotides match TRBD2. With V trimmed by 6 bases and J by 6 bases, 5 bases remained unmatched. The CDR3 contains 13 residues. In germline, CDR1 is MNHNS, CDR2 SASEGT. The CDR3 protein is CASSETSFNEQFF. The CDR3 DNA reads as TGTGCCAGCAGCGAGACTAGCTTCAATGAGCAGTTCTTC.

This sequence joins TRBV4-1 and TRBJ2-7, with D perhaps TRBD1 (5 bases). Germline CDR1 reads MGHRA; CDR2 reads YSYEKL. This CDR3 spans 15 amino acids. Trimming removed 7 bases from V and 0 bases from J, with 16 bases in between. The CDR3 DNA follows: TGCGCCAGCATCCCCTATCCAGGACACTCCTACGAGCAGTACTTC. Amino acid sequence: CASIPYPGHSYEQYF.

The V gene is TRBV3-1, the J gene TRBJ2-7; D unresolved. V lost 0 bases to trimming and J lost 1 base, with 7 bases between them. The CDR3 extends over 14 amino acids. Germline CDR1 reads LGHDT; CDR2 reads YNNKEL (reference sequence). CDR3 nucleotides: TGTGCCAGCAGCCAAGAAGGTTCATCCTACGAGCAGTACTTC. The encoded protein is CASSQEGSSYEQYF.

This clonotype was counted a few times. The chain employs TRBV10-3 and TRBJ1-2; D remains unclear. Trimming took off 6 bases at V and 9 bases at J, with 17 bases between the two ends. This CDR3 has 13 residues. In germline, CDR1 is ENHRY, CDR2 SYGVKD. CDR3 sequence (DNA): TGTGCCATCAGGGAAACCTCGCCAAATAGCTACACCTTC. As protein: CAIRETSPNSYTF.

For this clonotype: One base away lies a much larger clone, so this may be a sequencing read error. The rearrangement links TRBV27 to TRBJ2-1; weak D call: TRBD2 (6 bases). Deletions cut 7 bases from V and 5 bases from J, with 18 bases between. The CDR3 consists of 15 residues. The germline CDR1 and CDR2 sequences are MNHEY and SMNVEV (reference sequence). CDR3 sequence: CASTGSGSPHNEQFF. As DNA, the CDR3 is TGTGCCAGCACTGGTTCCGGGAGCCCCCACAATGAGCAGTTCTTC.

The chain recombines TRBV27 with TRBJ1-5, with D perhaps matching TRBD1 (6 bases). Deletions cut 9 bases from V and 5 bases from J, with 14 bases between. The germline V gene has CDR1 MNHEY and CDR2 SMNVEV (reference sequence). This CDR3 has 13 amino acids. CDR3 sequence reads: CASSGTSYQPQHF. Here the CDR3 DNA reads TGTGCCAGTTCAGGGACATCTTATCAGCCCCAGCATTTT.